This T cell receptor beta chain is from a study of T cell responses to AZD1222 COVID-19 vaccine. A word on this clone: Its antigen is unidentified.

General study results and limits: Only a handful of individuals given AZD1222 were seropositive at baseline.

Trimming cost V 5 bases and J 3 bases, with 11 bases left between them. The CDR3 has 14 residues. The germline gives CDR1 SEHNR, CDR2 FQNEAQ (reference sequence). Produced via immunoSEQ multiplex PCR; TCRdb's table is partial and in-frame only. Of more than 75,000 clones in the sample, approximately 91% were seen once. The gene calls are TRBV7-9 and TRBJ1-3; D is possibly TRBD1 (6 bases). Here the sequenced sample was peripheral blood, taken 28 days after the second AZD1222 dose. The sequence came from an adult who received the AZD1222 COVID-19 vaccine. CDR3 region: CASSPQGGGNTIYF. The CDR3 region has the DNA TGTGCCAGCAGCCCACAGGGTGGTGGAAACACCATATATTTT.